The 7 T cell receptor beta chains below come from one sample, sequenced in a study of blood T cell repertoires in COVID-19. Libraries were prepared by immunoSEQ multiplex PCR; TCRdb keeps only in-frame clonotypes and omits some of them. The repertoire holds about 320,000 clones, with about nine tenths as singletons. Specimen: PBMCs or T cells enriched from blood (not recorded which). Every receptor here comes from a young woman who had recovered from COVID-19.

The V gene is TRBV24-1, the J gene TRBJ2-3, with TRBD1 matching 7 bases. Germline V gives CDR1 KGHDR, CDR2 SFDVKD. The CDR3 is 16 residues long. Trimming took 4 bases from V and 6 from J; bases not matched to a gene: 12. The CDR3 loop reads CATSDPTGNWVDTQYF. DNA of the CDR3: TGTGCCACCAGTGACCCGACAGGGAATTGGGTTGATACGCAGTATTTT.

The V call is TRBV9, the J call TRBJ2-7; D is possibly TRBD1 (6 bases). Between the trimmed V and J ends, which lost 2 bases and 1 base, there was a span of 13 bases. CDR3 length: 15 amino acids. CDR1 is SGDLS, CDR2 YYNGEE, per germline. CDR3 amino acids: CASSVGTGISYEQYF. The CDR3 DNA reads TGTGCCAGCAGCGTCGGAACAGGGATTTCCTACGAGCAGTACTTC.

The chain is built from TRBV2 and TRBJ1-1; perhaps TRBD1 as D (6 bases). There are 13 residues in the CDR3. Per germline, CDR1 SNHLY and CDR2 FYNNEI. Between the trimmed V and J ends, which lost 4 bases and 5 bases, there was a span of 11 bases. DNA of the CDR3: TGTGCCAGCAGTGTCAGGGGTAGGACTGAAGCTTTCTTT. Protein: CASSVRGRTEAFF.

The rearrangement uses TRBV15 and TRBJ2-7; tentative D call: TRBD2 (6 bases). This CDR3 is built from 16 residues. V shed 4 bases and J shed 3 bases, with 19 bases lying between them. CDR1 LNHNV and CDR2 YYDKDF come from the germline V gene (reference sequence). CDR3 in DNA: TGTGCCACCAGCACCTCCCCCGGGCGGGGCTTCTACGAGCAGTACTTC. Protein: CATSTSPGRGFYEQYF.

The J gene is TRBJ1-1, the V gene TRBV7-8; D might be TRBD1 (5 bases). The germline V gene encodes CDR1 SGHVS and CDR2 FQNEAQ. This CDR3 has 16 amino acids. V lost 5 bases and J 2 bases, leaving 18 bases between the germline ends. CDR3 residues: CASSLHDRNQNTEAFF. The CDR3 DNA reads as TGTGCCAGCAGCCTACACGACAGAAACCAAAACACTGAAGCTTTCTTT.

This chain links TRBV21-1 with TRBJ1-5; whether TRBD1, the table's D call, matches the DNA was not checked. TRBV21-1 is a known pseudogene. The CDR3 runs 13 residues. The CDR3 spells CATSGPSNQPQHF. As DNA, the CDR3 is TGTGCCACCTCTGGCCCTAGCAATCAGCCCCAGCATTTT.

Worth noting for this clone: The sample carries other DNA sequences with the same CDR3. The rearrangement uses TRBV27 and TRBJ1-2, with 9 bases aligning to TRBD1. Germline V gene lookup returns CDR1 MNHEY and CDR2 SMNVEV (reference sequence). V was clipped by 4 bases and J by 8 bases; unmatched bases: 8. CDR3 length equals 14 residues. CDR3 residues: CASSSSQGAGGYTF. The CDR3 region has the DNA TGTGCCAGCAGTTCTTCACAGGGGGCTGGGGGCTACACCTTC.